One sample yielded the 32 T cell receptor beta chains listed below, sequenced in a study of T cell responses to AZD1222 COVID-19 vaccine. The repertoire was sequenced with immunoSEQ multiplex PCR; TCRdb's copy has only in-frame clones and lacks some. The table includes tens of thousands of clones, 87% detected once. Sequencing used peripheral blood, obtained 28 days after the second AZD1222 dose. These receptors all stem from an adult who received the AZD1222 COVID-19 vaccine.

The chain uses TRBV7-9 and TRBJ1-2; 7 positions agree with TRBD1. The CDR3 consists of 13 residues. Germline CDR1 SEHNR, CDR2 FQNEAQ (reference sequence). J lost 8 bases, V lost 4 bases, and 7 bases had no gene match. The CDR3 spells CASSSNRGEGYTF. The CDR3 bases are TGTGCCAGCAGCTCGAACAGGGGAGAAGGCTACACCTTC.

The rearrangement links TRBV10-3 to TRBJ2-7; unclear D gene. CDR1 and CDR2 (germline): ENHRY, SYGVKD. V gave up 4 bases and J gave up 3 bases, with 16 bases separating them. This CDR3 has 15 residues. This CDR3 reads CAISGPAVANYEQYF. CDR3 DNA: TGTGCCATCAGTGGCCCGGCCGTTGCCAACTACGAGCAGTACTTC.

V is TRBV4-3 and J is TRBJ2-7; TRBD1 matches at 10 bases. Germline assignment: CDR1 LGHNA and CDR2 YSLEER. V dropped 5 bases and J dropped 1; count of bases not matched to a gene: 8. The CDR3 covers 16 residues. The CDR3 nucleotides are TGCGCCAGCAGCGAAAGACGGGACAGGGGTTCCTACGAGCAGTACTTC. Protein sequence: CASSERRDRGSYEQYF.

In this sample, this clone turned up once. The rearrangement joins TRBV2 to TRBJ1-2; 7 bases fit TRBD1. Germline-derived CDR1 and CDR2 are SNHLY and FYNNEI. V lost 6 bases to trimming and J lost 0 bases; unmatched junction nucleotides: 7. CDR3 length equals 15 residues. In nucleotides, the CDR3 is TGTGCCAGCAGGGAACACAGGGGCCCTAACTATGGCTACACCTTC. Translation: CASREHRGPNYGYTF.

V and J are TRBV13 and TRBJ1-2, with a possible D match to TRBD1 (6 bases). The ends were cut back, 1 base at V and 3 bases at J, with 15 bases in the middle. This CDR3 spans 16 amino acids. The V gene's germline CDR1 is PRHDT and CDR2 FYEKMQ (reference sequence). DNA of the CDR3: TGTGCCAGCAGCTTAGAACGGGGGGCTAGTGACTATGGCTACACCTTC. It translates to CASSLERGASDYGYTF. The full variable domain, its missing parts supplied by reference TRBV13 and TRBJ1-2, is AAGVIQSPRHLIKEKRETATLKCYPIPRHDTVYWYQQGPGQDPQFLISFYEKMQSDKGSIPDRFSAQQFSDYHSELNMSSLELGDSALYFCASSLERGASDYGYTFGSGTRLTVV.

The gene calls are TRBV5-1 and TRBJ1-6, with D possibly being TRBD1 (6 bases). The V and J ends lost 3 bases and 6 bases respectively, with 13 bases between them. Germline CDR1 SGHRS, CDR2 YFSETQ. There are 15 residues in the CDR3. The CDR3 nucleotides read TGCGCCAGCAGCTACGGATCCAGGGGTAATTCACCCCTCCACTTT. It codes for CASSYGSRGNSPLHF.

This clone was seen only once. This rearrangement joins TRBV10-3 to TRBJ2-7, with D possibly being TRBD1 (6 bases). Trimming removed 5 bases from V and 4 bases from J, with 15 bases in between. CDR3 length: 14 amino acids. Germline V gives CDR1 ENHRY, CDR2 SYGVKD. Here the CDR3 DNA reads TGTGCCATCAGTCTAAGAGACAGGCTGTACGAGCAGTACTTC. It specifies CAISLRDRLYEQYF.

The chain is built from TRBV29-1 and TRBJ2-5, with D possibly matching TRBD2 (5 bases). The CDR3 is made up of 16 amino acids. Germline V gives CDR1 SQVTM, CDR2 ANQGSEA. The V end lost 2 bases, the J end lost 4 bases, and 20 bases lay between the germline ends. CDR3 in DNA: TGCAGCGTTGAAACTCCCCGGCGAGGGTTGGGAGAGACCCAGTACTTC. This codes for CSVETPRRGLGETQYF.

In DNA form, the CDR3 reads TGTGCCAGCACCTGGACAGGGAATTTCTACGAGCAGTACTTC. The encoded protein is CASTWTGNFYEQYF. The chain links TRBV5-6 to TRBJ2-7, with TRBD1 matching over 8 bases. Germline CDR1 SGHDT, CDR2 YYEEEE. The CDR3 sequence is 14 residues long. V shed 6 bases, J shed 3 bases, and the junction held 8 bases outside the gene matches. Variable domain in full (rest from reference TRBV5-6 and TRBJ2-7): DAGVTQSPTHLIKTRGQQVTLRCSPKSGHDTVSWYQQALGQGPQFIFQYYEEEERQRGNFPDRFSGHQFPNYSSELNVNALLLGDSALYLCASTWTGNFYEQYFGPGTRLTVT.

The rearrangement joins TRBV6-5 to TRBJ1-6, with D perhaps TRBD1 (6 bases). The CDR3 loop spans 13 amino acids. CDR1 is MNHEY and CDR2 is SVGAGI in the germline V gene. V shed 6 bases and J shed 6 bases, with 9 bases lying between them. CDR3 region: CASSLDSNSPLHF. As DNA, the CDR3 is TGTGCCAGCAGCCTGGACAGTAATTCACCCCTCCACTTT.

The chain couples TRBV10-3 to TRBJ2-1; D is ambiguous. V was shortened by 4 bases and J by 6 bases, with 10 bases between the two germline ends. Germline V gene lookup returns CDR1 ENHRY and CDR2 SYGVKD. This CDR3 has 13 residues. CDR3 in amino acids: CAISVGPSNEQFF. The CDR3 DNA sequence: TGTGCCATCAGTGTCGGCCCTTCCAATGAGCAGTTCTTC.

The rearrangement joins TRBV6-5 to TRBJ2-2; 8 bases match TRBD2. CDR1 and CDR2 (germline): MNHEY, SVGAGI. The CDR3 covers 16 residues. V lost 0 bases to trimming and J lost 8 bases; unmatched junction nucleotides: 8. The DNA for the CDR3 is TGTGCCAGCAGTTACTCTGGGCGGGGGGTCTCTGGGGAGCTGTTTTTT. Translation gives CASSYSGRGVSGELFF.

This sequence joins TRBV12-5 and TRBJ2-7; D not resolved. This CDR3 has 17 residues. Per the germline V gene, CDR1 is LGHNT and CDR2 is FRNRAP. V lost 0 bases to trimming and J lost 6 bases, with 21 bases between them. The CDR3 reads CASGLVRSRRAVGEQYF. The CDR3 DNA reads TGTGCTAGTGGTTTGGTAAGGTCCCGCAGAGCTGTCGGCGAGCAGTACTTC.

This rearrangement joins TRBV9 to TRBJ2-1; D is ambiguous. The CDR3 sequence is 15 residues long. Germline lookup yields CDR1 SGDLS and CDR2 YYNGEE. V lost 0 bases to trimming and J lost 0 bases, with 7 bases between them. CDR3 DNA: TGTGCCAGCAGCGTAGAACAGCGCTCCTACAATGAGCAGTTCTTC. This sequence encodes CASSVEQRSYNEQFF.

This chain joins TRBV6-5 and TRBJ1-2, with TRBD1 matching over 7 bases. The CDR3 sequence is 14 residues long. Germline trimming cut 7 bases from V and 6 bases from J; bases unmatched to any gene: 11. CDR1 is MNHEY and CDR2 is SVGAGI in the germline V gene. The CDR3 region is CASKRTGYRDGYTF. In DNA, the CDR3 is TGTGCCAGCAAACGGACAGGTTACCGGGATGGCTACACCTTC.

The chain uses TRBV12-3 or TRBV12-4 and TRBJ1-5; D unresolved. The CDR3 loop spans 13 amino acids. V was trimmed by 2 bases and J by 7 bases, leaving 9 bases between them. Written as DNA, the CDR3 is TGTGCCAGCAGTTTATCACCAGCGCAGCCCCAGCATTTT. This gives the protein CASSLSPAQPQHF.

The rearrangement links TRBV11-2 to TRBJ2-6; the D is unclear. This CDR3 is 12 amino acids long. Trimming stripped 5 bases from V and 9 bases from J, with 8 bases between. CDR1 is SGHAT, CDR2 FQNNGV, per germline. The CDR3 loop is CASSRLNNVLTF. DNA of the CDR3: TGTGCCAGCAGCCGTCTAAACAACGTCCTGACTTTC.

The CDR3 DNA sequence: TGTGCCAGCAGCCAAGAATGGGGGCCCTACGAGCAGTACTTC. This sequence encodes CASSQEWGPYEQYF. The chain links TRBV4-2 to TRBJ2-7, with D maybe TRBD1 (6 bases). The V end was cut by 0 bases, the J end by 2 bases, with 8 bases between. CDR3 size: 14 residues. In germline, CDR1 is LGHNA, CDR2 YNFKEQ.

This chain uses TRBV6-5 with TRBJ2-3, with TRBD2 matching 7 bases. Germline V gene data show CDR1 as MNHEY and CDR2 as SVGAGI. Trimming took 7 bases from V and 0 from J; bases not matched to a gene: 7. This CDR3 is 15 amino acids long. The CDR3 bases are TGTGCCAGCAAGCGAAGCGGGGTCAGCACAGATACGCAGTATTTT. The encoded protein is CASKRSGVSTDTQYF.

This clone occurred once. The chain has TRBV6-5 and TRBJ1-3, with D uncertain. Between the trimmed V and J ends, which lost 7 bases and 3 bases, there was a span of 10 bases. This CDR3 is 13 amino acids long. CDR1 is MNHEY and CDR2 is SVGAGI in the germline V gene. The CDR3 nucleotides read TGTGCCAGCAACCCGGCTCATGGAAACACCATATATTTT. It codes for CASNPAHGNTIYF.

This rearrangement joins TRBV4-1 to TRBJ1-1, with unresolved D. V gave up 0 bases and J gave up 6 bases, with 8 bases separating them. Per germline, CDR1 MGHRA and CDR2 YSYEKL. The CDR3 has 13 residues. The CDR3 DNA reads as TGCGCCAGCAGCCAAGATCGTTTTTCTGAAGCTTTCTTT. This translates into CASSQDRFSEAFF.

The chain carries TRBV6-6 and TRBJ2-5, with 8 bases aligning to TRBD2. V was pared by 4 bases and J by 3 bases, with 10 bases of the junction left unmatched. CDR3 length: 16 residues. The germline V gene has CDR1 MNHNY and CDR2 SVGAGI (reference sequence). The CDR3 sequence: CASSLGLGTAKETQYF. DNA of the CDR3: TGTGCCAGCAGTTTGGGACTAGGCACGGCTAAAGAGACCCAGTACTTC.

This CDR3 reads CASSLEGGELFF. In nucleotides, the CDR3 is TGTGCCAGCAGCTTAGAGGGCGGGGAGCTGTTTTTT. The chain couples TRBV7-9 to TRBJ2-2; no reliable D call. This CDR3 spans 12 amino acids. Germline V gene data show CDR1 as SEHNR and CDR2 as FQNEAQ (reference sequence). Trimming took off 1 base at V and 7 bases at J, with 4 bases between the two ends.

The DNA for the CDR3 is TGTGCCAGCAGCGTAGGGGCAGATCGAAGACCTATCTATGGCTACACCTTC. As protein: CASSVGADRRPIYGYTF. V is TRBV9 and J is TRBJ1-2; no reliable D call. CDR1 is SGDLS, CDR2 YYNGEE, per germline. Trimming took 0 bases from V and 4 from J, leaving 19 bases between them. The CDR3 is 17 residues long.

This chain connects TRBV6-5 to TRBJ2-7; D is tentatively TRBD1 or TRBD2 (5 bases each). The CDR3 totals 13 residues. The germline V gene encodes CDR1 MNHEY and CDR2 SVGAGI. Trimming removed 6 bases from V and 2 bases from J, with 11 bases in between. The chain's CDR3 is CASSRDGTYEQYF. Here the CDR3 DNA reads TGTGCCAGCAGCAGGGACGGAACCTACGAGCAGTACTTC.

The genes are TRBV2 and TRBJ1-5; D not resolved. The germline V gene encodes CDR1 SNHLY and CDR2 FYNNEI. The V end lost 6 bases, the J end lost 2 bases, and 11 bases lay between the germline ends. This CDR3 comprises 14 residues. CDR3 bases: TGTGCCAGCAGCCAGGTAAGCGGCAATCAGCCCCAGCATTTT. Protein product: CASSQVSGNQPQHF.

This clone was picked up one time. V usage is TRBV5-1 and J usage is TRBJ1-4; tentative D call: TRBD1 (5 bases). This CDR3 is built from 14 residues. V lost 4 bases to trimming and J lost 7 bases, with 14 bases between them. Per the germline V gene, CDR1 is SGHRS and CDR2 is YFSETQ. CDR3 sequence: CASSIGTAAEKLFF. CDR3 coding DNA: TGCGCCAGCAGCATCGGGACCGCAGCTGAAAAACTGTTTTTT.

The V call is TRBV19, the J call TRBJ2-7; TRBD1 matches at 7 bases. CDR3 size: 14 residues. The germline gives CDR1 LNHDA, CDR2 SQIVND (reference sequence). V trimming: 3 bases; J trimming: 4 bases; junction bases outside the gene matches: 6. CDR3 loop: CASSITGERYEQYF. The CDR3 DNA sequence: TGTGCCAGTAGTATCACAGGGGAGAGATACGAGCAGTACTTC.

The chain has TRBV21-1 and TRBJ2-7; no check of the table's D call, TRBD1, against the DNA was made. TRBV21-1 is annotated as a pseudogene. This CDR3 has 15 amino acids. CDR3 nucleotide sequence: TGTGCCAGCAGCAAAGACGAGGCAGGGGGCTACGAGCAGTACTTC. It yields the protein CASSKDEAGGYEQYF.

The CDR3 protein is CASTGLLHTDTQYF. The CDR3 region has the DNA TGTGCCAGTACCGGGCTCCTACACACAGATACGCAGTATTTT. The J gene is TRBJ2-3, the V gene TRBV19; D remains ambiguous. CDR3 length equals 14 residues. CDR1 is LNHDA and CDR2 is SQIVND in the germline V gene (reference sequence). Deletions cut 7 bases from V and 2 bases from J, with 13 bases between.

The chain employs TRBV6-6 and TRBJ1-6; perhaps TRBD1 as D (5 bases). The CDR3 is made up of 13 amino acids. Trimming shortened V by 10 bases and J by 9 bases, and 16 bases separated the two germline ends. CDR1 is MNHNY, CDR2 SVGAGI, per germline (reference sequence). CDR3 sequence: CATTGTLGSPLHF. As DNA, the CDR3 is TGTGCCACCACCGGGACTCTCGGTTCACCCCTCCACTTT.

The genes are TRBV4-3 and TRBJ1-2; D is ambiguous. This CDR3 is 13 amino acids long. V was trimmed by 1 base and J by 5 bases, leaving 8 bases between them. CDR1 and CDR2 (germline): LGHNA, YSLEER. The CDR3 DNA is TGCGCCAGCAGCCAAGTCTCCGGGTATGGCTACACCTTC. The encoded protein is CASSQVSGYGYTF.